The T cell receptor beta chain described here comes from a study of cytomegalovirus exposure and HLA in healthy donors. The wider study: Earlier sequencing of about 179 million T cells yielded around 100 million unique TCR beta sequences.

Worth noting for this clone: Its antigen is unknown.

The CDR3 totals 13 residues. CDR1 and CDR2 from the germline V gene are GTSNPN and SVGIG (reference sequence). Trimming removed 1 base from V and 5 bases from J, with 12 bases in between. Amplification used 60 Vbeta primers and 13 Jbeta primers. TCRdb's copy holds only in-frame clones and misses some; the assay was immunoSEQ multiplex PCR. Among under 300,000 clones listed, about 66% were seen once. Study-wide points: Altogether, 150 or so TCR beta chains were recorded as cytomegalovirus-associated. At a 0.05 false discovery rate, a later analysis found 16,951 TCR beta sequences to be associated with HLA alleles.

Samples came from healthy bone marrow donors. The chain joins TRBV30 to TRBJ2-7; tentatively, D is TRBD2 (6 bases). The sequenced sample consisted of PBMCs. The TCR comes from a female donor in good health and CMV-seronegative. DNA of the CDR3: TGTGCCTGGAGTGGGGGACTTCGAAACGAGCAGTACTTC. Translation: CAWSGGLRNEQYF.